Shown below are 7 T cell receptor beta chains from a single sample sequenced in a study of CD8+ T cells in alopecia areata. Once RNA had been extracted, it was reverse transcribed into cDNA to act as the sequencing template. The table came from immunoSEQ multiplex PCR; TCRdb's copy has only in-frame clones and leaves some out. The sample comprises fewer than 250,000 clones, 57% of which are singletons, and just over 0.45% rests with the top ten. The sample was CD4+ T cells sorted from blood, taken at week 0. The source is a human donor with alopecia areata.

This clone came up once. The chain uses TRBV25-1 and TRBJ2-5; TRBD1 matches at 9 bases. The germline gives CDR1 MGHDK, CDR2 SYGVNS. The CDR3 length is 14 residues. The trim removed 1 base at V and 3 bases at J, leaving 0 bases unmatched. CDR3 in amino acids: CASSEWDREETQYF. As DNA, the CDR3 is TGTGCCAGCAGTGAATGGGACAGGGAAGAGACCCAGTACTTC.

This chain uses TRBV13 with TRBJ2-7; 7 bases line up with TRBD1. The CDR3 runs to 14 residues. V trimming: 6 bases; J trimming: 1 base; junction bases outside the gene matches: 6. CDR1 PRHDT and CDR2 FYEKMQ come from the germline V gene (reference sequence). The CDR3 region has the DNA TGTGCCAGCAGGCGGGCAGGGGGATCCTACGAGCAGTACTTC. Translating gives CASRRAGGSYEQYF.

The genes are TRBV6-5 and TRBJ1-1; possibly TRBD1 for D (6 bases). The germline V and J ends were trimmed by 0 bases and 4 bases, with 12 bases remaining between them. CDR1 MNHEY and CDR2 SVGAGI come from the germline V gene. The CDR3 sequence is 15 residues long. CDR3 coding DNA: TGTGCCAGCAGTTACTCCTGGGGGGGGCCCACTGAAGCTTTCTTT. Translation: CASSYSWGGPTEAFF.

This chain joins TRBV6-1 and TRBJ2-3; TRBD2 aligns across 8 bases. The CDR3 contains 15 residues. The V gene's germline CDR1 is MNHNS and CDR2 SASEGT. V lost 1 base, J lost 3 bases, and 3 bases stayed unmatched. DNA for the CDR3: TGTGCCAGCAGTGAAGTGGCGGGAGGTACAGATACGCAGTATTTT. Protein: CASSEVAGGTDTQYF.

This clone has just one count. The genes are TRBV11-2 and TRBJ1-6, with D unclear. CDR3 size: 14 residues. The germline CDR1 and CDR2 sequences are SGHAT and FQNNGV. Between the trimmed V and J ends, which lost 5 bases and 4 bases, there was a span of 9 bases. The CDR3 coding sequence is TGTGCCAGCAGCCCAGATAGGTATAATTCACCCCTCCACTTT. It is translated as CASSPDRYNSPLHF.

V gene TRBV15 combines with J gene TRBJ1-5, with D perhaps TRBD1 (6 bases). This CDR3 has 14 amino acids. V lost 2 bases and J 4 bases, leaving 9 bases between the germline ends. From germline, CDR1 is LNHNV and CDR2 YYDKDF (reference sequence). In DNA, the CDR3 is TGTGCCACCAGCAGATACAGGGCAAATCAGCCCCAGCATTTT. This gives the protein CATSRYRANQPQHF.

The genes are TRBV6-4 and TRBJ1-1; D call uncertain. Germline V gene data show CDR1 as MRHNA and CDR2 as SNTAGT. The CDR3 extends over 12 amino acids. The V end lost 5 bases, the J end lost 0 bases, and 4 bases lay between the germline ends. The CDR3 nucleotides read TGTGCCAGCAGTCGGATGAACACTGAAGCTTTCTTT. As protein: CASSRMNTEAFF.